One and the same sample provided the 16 T cell receptor beta chains below, sequenced in a study of shared clonotypes between healthy human individuals. Sequencing was performed with immunoSEQ multiplex PCR; in TCRdb, only in-frame clones are kept and a portion is missing. This table holds 170,000 or so clones, around 63% found once. The sequenced sample was memory CD4+ T cells sorted from blood. The subset denotes: CD45RA-negative fraction. The receptors were gathered from a young man in good health.

The rearrangement joins TRBV28 to TRBJ2-6; TRBD1 aligns across 7 bases. Germline V gene lookup returns CDR1 MDHEN and CDR2 SYDVKM. V lost 6 bases, J lost 1 base, and 15 bases stayed unmatched. There are 19 residues in the CDR3. The CDR3 sequence: CASRLRVGWTGSGANVLTF. CDR3 DNA sequence: TGTGCCAGCAGACTCCGTGTGGGGTGGACAGGATCTGGGGCCAACGTCCTGACTTTC.

V gene TRBV28 combines with J gene TRBJ2-7; the D gene is possibly TRBD1 (6 bases). The V gene lost 5 bases and the J gene lost 5 bases, with 13 bases spanning the gap. The CDR3 has 13 amino acids. Looked up from germline, CDR1 is MDHEN and CDR2 is SYDVKM. CDR3 residues: CASSATGLDEQYF. In DNA, the CDR3 is TGTGCCAGCAGTGCCACAGGGCTAGACGAGCAGTACTTC. The variable domain in full, completed from reference TRBV28 and TRBJ2-7, reads DVKVTQSSRYLVKRTGEKVFLECVQDMDHENMFWYRQDPGLGLRLIYFSYDVKMKEKGDIPEGYSVSREKKERFSLILESASTNQTSMYLCASSATGLDEQYFGPGTRLTVT.

The rearrangement joins TRBV5-1 to TRBJ2-1; 8 positions match TRBD2. CDR1 and CDR2 (germline): SGHRS, YFSETQ. The CDR3 is made up of 14 amino acids. The V and J ends lost 5 bases and 3 bases, in that order; junction bases with no gene match: 4. DNA for the CDR3: TGCGCCAGCAGACCCGGGGGGGGCTACAATGAGCAGTTCTTC. Amino acids: CASRPGGGYNEQFF.

The chain employs TRBV30 and TRBJ2-1, with 10 bases fitting TRBD1. The germline V gene encodes CDR1 GTSNPN and CDR2 SVGIG (reference sequence). This CDR3 is built from 15 residues. V shed 4 bases, J shed 14 bases, and the junction held 17 bases outside the gene matches. CDR3 residues: CAWNKGDRGYFSKFF. The CDR3 DNA follows: TGTGCCTGGAACAAAGGGGACAGGGGTTATTTTTCGAAGTTCTTC.

This clone was found a few times. The V gene is TRBV11-2, the J gene TRBJ1-4; TRBD1 aligns across 8 bases. V trimming: 5 bases; J trimming: 8 bases; junction bases outside the gene matches: 7. The CDR3 length is 14 residues. Germline CDR1 reads SGHAT; CDR2 reads FQNNGV. Written as DNA, the CDR3 is TGTGCCAGCAGCATCGGACAGGGTAGCGAAAAACTGTTTTTT. Translating it yields CASSIGQGSEKLFF.

The V and J genes are TRBV7-6 and TRBJ2-2; D is tentatively TRBD1 or TRBD2 (6 bases each). This CDR3 is built from 16 residues. Germline assignment: CDR1 SGHVS and CDR2 FNYEAQ. V lost 1 base to trimming and J lost 5 bases, with 14 bases between them. CDR3 coding DNA: TGTGCCAGCAGCTTAGGAGGGGGGTCAGAAACCGGGGAGCTGTTTTTT. Amino acids: CASSLGGGSETGELFF.

The J gene is TRBJ2-2, the V gene TRBV7-2, with D possibly matching TRBD2 (6 bases). The CDR3 sequence is 15 residues long. The germline CDR1 and CDR2 sequences are SGHTA and FQGNSA. Trimming removed 1 base from V and 5 bases from J, with 11 bases in between. CDR3 sequence (DNA): TGTGCCAGCAGCTTAGATAACGCGGGGACCGGGGAGCTGTTTTTT. Amino acids: CASSLDNAGTGELFF.

This clone was recorded at least ten times. The J gene is TRBJ2-1, the V gene TRBV5-4; 7 bases agree with TRBD2. Per germline, CDR1 SGHNT and CDR2 YYREEE (reference sequence). With 2 bases clipped from V and 9 bases from J, the junction kept 11 bases outside the gene matches. The CDR3 consists of 15 residues. Here the CDR3 DNA reads TGTGCCAGCAGCTTATTCAGCGGGACCGCCGGTGAGCAGTTCTTC. It translates to CASSLFSGTAGEQFF.

The chain couples TRBV6-5 to TRBJ2-7; D might be TRBD1 or TRBD2, each matching 5 bases. The germline gives CDR1 MNHEY, CDR2 SVGAGI. The V and J ends lost 6 bases and 0 bases respectively, with 15 bases between them. The CDR3 loop spans 15 amino acids. CDR3 in DNA: TGTGCCAGCAGACTGGGACGTACGAGCTCCTACGAGCAGTACTTC. This gives the protein CASRLGRTSSYEQYF.

This sequence joins TRBV18 and TRBJ2-5; no definite D call. Trimming left V 3 bases short and J 2 bases short, with 10 bases between. CDR1 and CDR2 from the germline V gene are KGHSH and LQKENI. This CDR3 region has 14 residues. The CDR3 DNA reads TGTGCCAGCTCACCCCCCAGTGTTCAAGAGACCCAGTACTTC. Its protein is CASSPPSVQETQYF.

The chain is built from TRBV19 and TRBJ2-7; D might be TRBD2 (6 bases). Per the germline V gene, CDR1 is LNHDA and CDR2 is SQIVND (reference sequence). V lost 3 bases, J lost 2 bases, and 14 bases lay in between. The CDR3 extends over 15 amino acids. DNA for the CDR3: TGTGCCAGTAGTATCGGCAGGGAGGTCCCCTACGAGCAGTACTTC. This encodes CASSIGREVPYEQYF.

This clone showed up just a few times. The gene calls are TRBV5-1 and TRBJ2-7; D ambiguous. The CDR3 totals 15 residues. The germline V gene encodes CDR1 SGHRS and CDR2 YFSETQ. The V end lost 4 bases, the J end lost 3 bases, and 17 bases lay between the germline ends. The CDR3: CASSPQSGAFYEQYF. The DNA for the CDR3 is TGCGCCAGCAGCCCACAATCGGGCGCCTTCTACGAGCAGTACTTC. Looking up the rest from reference TRBV5-1 and TRBJ2-7 gives the full variable domain: KAGVTQTPRYLIKTRGQQVTLSCSPISGHRSVSWYQQTPGQGLQFLFEYFSETQRNKGNFPGRFSGRQFSNSRSEMNVSTLELGDSALYLCASSPQSGAFYEQYFGPGTRLTVT.

This clone has just a few counts. The chain combines TRBV30 with TRBJ1-2, with unresolved D. The CDR3 has 12 amino acids. Trimming pared 2 bases from V and 2 bases from J, leaving 6 bases between. Germline V gene lookup returns CDR1 GTSNPN and CDR2 SVGIG (reference sequence). The CDR3 nucleotides are TGTGCCTGGAGTCTAGGAAACTATGGCTACACCTTC. Its translation: CAWSLGNYGYTF.

V is TRBV25-1 and J is TRBJ2-7; no clear D. V lost 4 bases and J 1 base, leaving 8 bases between the germline ends. The V gene's germline CDR1 is MGHDK and CDR2 SYGVNS. CDR3 size: 13 residues. CDR3 sequence reads: CASSGTPSYEQYF. CDR3 DNA sequence: TGTGCCAGCAGTGGGACGCCTTCCTACGAGCAGTACTTC.

This clone came up once. The rearrangement links TRBV19 to TRBJ1-4, with D possibly TRBD1 on 5 matching bases. The V end lost 11 bases, the J end lost 0 bases, and 16 bases lay between the germline ends. Germline CDR1 LNHDA, CDR2 SQIVND (reference sequence). The CDR3 is 15 amino acids. The CDR3 nucleotides read TGTGCCTCCACCCCCGGGGACGCAACTAATGAAAAACTGTTTTTT. It is translated as CASTPGDATNEKLFF.

This chain joins TRBV19 and TRBJ1-2; D may be TRBD1 (5 bases). From germline, CDR1 is LNHDA and CDR2 SQIVND (reference sequence). The V end lost 7 bases, the J end lost 5 bases, and 20 bases lay between the germline ends. The CDR3 is made up of 15 amino acids. The CDR3 DNA sequence: TGTGCCAGTACAAATAAGGGACTGATGACATATGGCTACACCTTC. It codes for CASTNKGLMTYGYTF.